This is a list of T cell receptor beta chains from one sample in a study of post-analysis software for immune sequencing data. In TCRdb, the PCR reads were re-called with MiXCR into one record per CDR3 protein. The sample records hundreds of thousands of distinct CDR3 sequences, less than 45% being singletons. The source material was blood. These receptor sequences come from a girl aged 5-17 years with multiple sclerosis. Both conserved end residues are part of each CDR3. The order of the fields is J gene, clone size, V gene, D gene, CDR3 protein, CDR3 DNA. The D gene is left open where the match is weak. Clone size is not always given. Where it is, it says once, few, many or a class for expanded clones.

>TRBJ2-6|-|TRBV29-1|-
CSVEVRGSGANVLTF
TGCAGCGTTGAAGTTAGGGGATCTGGGGCCAACGTCCTGACTTTC
>TRBJ2-5|-|TRBV29-1|-
CSVGGGRETQYF
TGCAGCGTTGGGGGGGGCCGGGAGACCCAGTACTTC
>TRBJ2-2|-|TRBV15|TRBD1
CATSRERGQINTGELFF
TGTGCCACCAGCAGAGAAAGGGGACAGATTAACACCGGGGAGCTGTTTTTT
>TRBJ2-7|-|TRBV10-3|-
CAISESREISYEQYF
TGTGCCATCAGTGAGTCACGGGAGATTTCCTACGAGCAGTACTTC
>TRBJ2-5|-|TRBV5-1|TRBD2
CASSRLAGVEQETQYF
TGCGCCAGCAGCCGACTAGCGGGGGTGGAACAAGAGACCCAGTACTTC
>TRBJ2-1|-|TRBV20-1|TRBD2
CSTSGRAYNEQFF
TGCAGCACTAGCGGGAGGGCCTACAATGAGCAGTTCTTC
>TRBJ2-1|-|TRBV5-1|-
CASNLDGGGNEQFF
TGCGCCAGCAACTTGGATGGGGGAGGCAATGAGCAGTTCTTC
>TRBJ2-1|-|TRBV3-1|TRBD2
CASSQADWFEGGPEVNEQFF
TGTGCCAGCAGCCAAGCTGACTGGTTCGAGGGAGGGCCGGAGGTGAATGAGCAGTTCTTC
>TRBJ2-7|-|TRBV7-3|TRBD1
CASSERTGSYEQYF
TGTGCCAGCAGCGAAAGGACAGGGAGCTACGAGCAGTACTTC
>TRBJ2-5|few|TRBV7-9|TRBD1
CASSLRQGKQYF
TGTGCCAGCAGCTTGAGACAGGGAAAGCAGTACTTC
>TRBJ1-1|-|TRBV6-5|-
CASSYGTGTEAFF
TGTGCCAGCAGTTACGGGACGGGAACTGAAGCTTTCTTT
>TRBJ2-3|once|TRBV6-5|-
CASRTGTSSSSDTQYF
TGTGCCAGTCGCACCGGGACAAGCTCCTCCTCAGATACGCAGTATTTT
>TRBJ1-1|-|TRBV10-3|-
CAIRMGVDTEAFF
TGTGCCATCAGGATGGGGGTCGACACTGAAGCTTTCTTT
>TRBJ2-1|few|TRBV7-8|TRBD1
CASSKDRGVEQFF
TGTGCCAGCAGCAAGGACAGGGGGGTTGAGCAGTTCTTC
>TRBJ1-6|once|TRBV28|-
CASSARPIPPLHF
TGTGCCAGCAGTGCAAGACCCATTCCGCCCCTCCACTTT
>TRBJ2-1|-|TRBV4-1|-
CASSQGTYQEQFF
TGCGCCAGCAGCCAGGGGACCTACCAAGAGCAGTTCTTC
>TRBJ1-6|-|TRBV18|TRBD1
CASSPRTGRDSPLHF
TGTGCCAGCTCACCAAGGACAGGGAGGGATTCACCCCTCCACTTT
>TRBJ2-7|few|TRBV6-6|TRBD1
CASSRDREFDYEQYF
TGTGCCAGCAGTCGAGACAGGGAGTTTGACTACGAGCAGTACTTC
>TRBJ2-7|many|TRBV27|TRBD1
CASSTQGAPVYEQYF
TGTGCCAGCAGTACACAGGGGGCGCCCGTCTACGAGCAGTACTTC
>TRBJ2-1|-|TRBV7-7|TRBD1
CASSLADRDYEQFF
TGTGCTAGCAGCTTAGCGGACAGGGACTATGAGCAGTTCTTC
>TRBJ2-5|few|TRBV2|-
CASRSPLALGTQYF
TGTGCCAGCAGGTCTCCTTTGGCACTCGGGACCCAGTACTTC
>TRBJ2-7|-|TRBV20-1|-
CSASPSRLSSYEQYF
TGCAGTGCTAGCCCCTCGCGTCTGAGCTCCTACGAGCAGTACTTC
>TRBJ1-4|-|TRBV20-1|-
CSALENQEEKLFF
TGCAGTGCTTTGGAGAACCAGGAGGAAAAACTGTTTTTT
>TRBJ2-1|-|TRBV20-1|-
CSASLATTSYNEQFF
TGCAGTGCTAGTTTGGCTACCACCTCCTACAATGAGCAGTTCTTC
>TRBJ2-1|-|TRBV6-1|TRBD2
CANRLLAGGPGEQFF
TGTGCCAACAGGCTACTAGCGGGAGGGCCGGGTGAGCAGTTCTTC
>TRBJ2-5|-|TRBV6-5|-
CANNPGGLLGETQYF
TGTGCCAACAACCCCGGGGGCCTCCTCGGGGAGACCCAGTACTTC
>TRBJ2-5|-|TRBV28|TRBD2
CASSSQVAGGSETQYF
TGTGCCAGCAGTTCCCAAGTAGCGGGAGGATCAGAGACCCAGTACTTC
>TRBJ1-2|-|TRBV20-1|-
CSAPTGFTNYGYTF
TGCAGTGCTCCGACGGGTTTTACTAACTATGGCTACACCTTC
>TRBJ2-7|-|TRBV3-1|-
CASSPGAQGPSYEQYF
TGTGCCAGCAGCCCAGGGGCGCAGGGACCCTCCTACGAGCAGTACTTC
>TRBJ2-7|few|TRBV5-6|TRBD1
CASSPRTGAGYEQYF
TGTGCCAGCAGCCCTAGGACAGGGGCAGGTTACGAGCAGTACTTC
>TRBJ2-1|-|TRBV28|-
CASLSALASEQFF
TGTGCCAGCCTTTCGGCATTAGCTAGTGAGCAGTTCTTC
>TRBJ2-4|-|TRBV29-1|-
CSVGDRLARNIQYF
TGCAGCGTAGGGGACCGATTAGCCAGAAACATTCAGTACTTC
>TRBJ2-1|few|TRBV24-1|-
CATSDTGINEQFF
TGTGCCACCAGTGATACCGGGATAAATGAGCAGTTCTTC
>TRBJ2-5|-|TRBV10-3|TRBD1
CATKTGEETQYF
TGTGCCACCAAGACAGGGGAAGAGACCCAGTACTTC
>TRBJ1-2|-|TRBV7-9|-
CASSQPGHSYPYGYTF
TGTGCCAGCAGCCAACCGGGACATTCTTACCCATATGGCTACACCTTC
>TRBJ2-7|-|TRBV4-1|-
CASSQVGVGEQYF
TGCGCCAGCAGCCAAGTAGGGGTGGGCGAGCAGTACTTC
>TRBJ2-7|-|TRBV6-6|TRBD2
CASSTTSGASYEQYF
TGTGCCAGCAGCACCACTAGCGGGGCGTCCTACGAGCAGTACTTC
>TRBJ2-1|-|TRBV20-1|-
CSARTNEQFF
TGCAGTGCTAGGACCAATGAGCAGTTCTTC
>TRBJ1-4|-|TRBV12-3/TRBV12-4|-
CASSLKGNEKLFF
TGTGCCAGCAGTTTAAAGGGGAATGAAAAACTGTTTTTT
>TRBJ2-5|-|TRBV20-1|TRBD2
CSASGLVLAGGETQYF
TGCAGTGCTAGTGGGCTGGTACTAGCGGGAGGAGAGACCCAGTACTTC
>TRBJ2-5|few|TRBV5-1|TRBD2
CASSGGGLPRSETQYF
TGCGCCAGCAGCGGGGGGGGACTCCCACGAAGTGAGACCCAGTACTTC
>TRBJ2-7|-|TRBV28|-
CASSYPVDPFPYEQYF
TGTGCCAGCAGTTACCCCGTGGACCCATTCCCCTACGAGCAGTACTTC
>TRBJ2-2|-|TRBV12-3/TRBV12-4|TRBD2
CASSLLAGATGELFF
TGTGCCAGCAGTTTACTAGCGGGTGCCACCGGGGAGCTGTTTTTT
>TRBJ2-7|-|TRBV4-1|TRBD1
CASSQQGQGRNEQYF
TGCGCCAGCAGCCAACAGGGACAGGGAAGGAACGAGCAGTACTTC
>TRBJ1-5|-|TRBV7-2|-
CASSRDVGNRPQHF
TGTGCCAGCAGCCGCGACGTGGGCAATCGGCCCCAGCATTTT
>TRBJ2-1|few|TRBV7-3|TRBD2
CASSRLGASGARENNEQFF
TGTGCCAGCAGCCGGCTTGGGGCTAGCGGGGCCCGGGAGAACAATGAGCAGTTCTTC
>TRBJ2-7|-|TRBV29-1|-
CSVESPGLGNEQYF
TGCAGCGTTGAAAGTCCCGGGCTTGGCAACGAGCAGTACTTC
>TRBJ2-3|-|TRBV5-1|-
CASSLQDTDTQYF
TGCGCCAGCAGCTTACAGGACACAGATACGCAGTATTTT
>TRBJ2-1|-|TRBV20-1|TRBD2
CGRRGVRHEQFF
TGCGGGAGGCGGGGGGTCCGTCACGAGCAGTTCTTC
>TRBJ1-1|-|TRBV6-5|-
CASSYSEGNTEAFF
TGTGCCAGCAGTTACTCTGAGGGGAACACTGAAGCTTTCTTT
>TRBJ1-2|few|TRBV29-1|-
CSVVRGSYGYTF
TGCAGCGTTGTTCGGGGTTCCTATGGCTACACCTTC
>TRBJ2-1|-|TRBV7-3|TRBD1
CASSSRPGQGTDNEQFF
TGTGCCAGCAGCTCAAGACCGGGACAGGGGACGGACAATGAGCAGTTCTTC
>TRBJ1-2|few|TRBV20-1|TRBD1
CSARLSGTGYGYTF
TGCAGTGCCAGGCTATCGGGGACAGGATATGGCTACACCTTC
>TRBJ2-5|few|TRBV7-6|-
CASSRNPGTQYQETQYF
TGTGCCAGCAGCCGAAACCCCGGGACTCAGTACCAAGAGACCCAGTACTTC
>TRBJ2-7|-|TRBV12-3/TRBV12-4|-
CASRGLPSSNKQYF
TGTGCCAGCAGGGGACTTCCAAGCTCCAACAAGCAGTACTTC
>TRBJ2-3|few|TRBV11-2|TRBD2
CASSLRWTSGKTDTQYF
TGTGCCAGCAGTTTAAGATGGACTAGCGGGAAAACAGATACGCAGTATTTT
>TRBJ2-3|many|TRBV20-1|-
CSARGGYTDTQYF
TGCAGTGCCCGAGGGGGGTACACAGATACGCAGTATTTT